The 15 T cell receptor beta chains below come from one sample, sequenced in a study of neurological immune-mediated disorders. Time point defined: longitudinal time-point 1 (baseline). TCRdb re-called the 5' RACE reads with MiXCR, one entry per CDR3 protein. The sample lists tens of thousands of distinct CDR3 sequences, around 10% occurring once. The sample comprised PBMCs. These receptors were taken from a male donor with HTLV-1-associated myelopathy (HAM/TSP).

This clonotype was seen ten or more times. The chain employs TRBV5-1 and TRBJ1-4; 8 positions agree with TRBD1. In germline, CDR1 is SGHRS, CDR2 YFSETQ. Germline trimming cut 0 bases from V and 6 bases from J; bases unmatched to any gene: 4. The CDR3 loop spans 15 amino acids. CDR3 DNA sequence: TGCGCCAGCAGCTTGGAGGCAGGGGGCGATGAAAAACTGTTTTTT. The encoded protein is CASSLEAGGDEKLFF.

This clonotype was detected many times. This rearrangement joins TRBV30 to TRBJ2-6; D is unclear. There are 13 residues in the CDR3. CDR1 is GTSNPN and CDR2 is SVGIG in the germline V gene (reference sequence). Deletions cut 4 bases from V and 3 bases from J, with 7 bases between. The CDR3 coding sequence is TGTGCCTGGACCCCGGGTGGGGCCAACGTCCTGACTTTC. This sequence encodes CAWTPGGANVLTF.

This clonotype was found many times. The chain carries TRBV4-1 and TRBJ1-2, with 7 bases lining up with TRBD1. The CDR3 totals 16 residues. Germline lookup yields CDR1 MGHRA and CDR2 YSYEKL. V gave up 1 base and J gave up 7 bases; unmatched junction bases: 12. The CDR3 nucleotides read TGCGCCAGCAGCCAAGCTCTCCGTTTACAGGGGTTTGGCTACACCTTC. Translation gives CASSQALRLQGFGYTF.

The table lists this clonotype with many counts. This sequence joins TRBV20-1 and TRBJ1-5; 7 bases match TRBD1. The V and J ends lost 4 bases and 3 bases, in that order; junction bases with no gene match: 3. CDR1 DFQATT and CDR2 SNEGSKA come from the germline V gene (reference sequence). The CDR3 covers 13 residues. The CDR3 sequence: CSATGTDNQPQHF. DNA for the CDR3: TGCAGTGCTACTGGGACAGACAATCAGCCCCAGCATTTT.

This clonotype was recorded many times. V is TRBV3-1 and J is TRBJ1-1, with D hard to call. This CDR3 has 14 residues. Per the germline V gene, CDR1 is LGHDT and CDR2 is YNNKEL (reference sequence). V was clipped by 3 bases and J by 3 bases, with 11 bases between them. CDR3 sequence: CASSHREWDTEAFF. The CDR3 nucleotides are TGTGCCAGCAGCCACCGCGAATGGGACACTGAAGCTTTCTTT. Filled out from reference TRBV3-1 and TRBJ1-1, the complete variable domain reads DTAVSQTPKYLVTQMGNDKSIKCEQNLGHDTMYWYKQDSKKFLKIMFSYNNKELIINETVPNRFSPKSPDKAHLNLHINSLELGDSAVYFCASSHREWDTEAFFGQGTRLTVV.

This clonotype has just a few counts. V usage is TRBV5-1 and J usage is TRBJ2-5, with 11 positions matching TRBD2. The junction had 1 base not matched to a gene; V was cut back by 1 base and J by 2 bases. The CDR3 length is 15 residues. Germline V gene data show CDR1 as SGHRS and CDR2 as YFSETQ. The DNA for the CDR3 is TGCGCCAGCAGCTTGCCTAGCGGGGGGCAAGAGACCCAGTACTTC. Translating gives CASSLPSGGQETQYF.

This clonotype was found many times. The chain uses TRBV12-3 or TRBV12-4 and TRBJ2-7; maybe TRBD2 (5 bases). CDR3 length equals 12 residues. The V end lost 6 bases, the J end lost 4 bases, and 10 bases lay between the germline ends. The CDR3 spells CASSQLVYEQYF. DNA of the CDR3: TGTGCCAGCAGCCAACTAGTTTACGAGCAGTACTTC.

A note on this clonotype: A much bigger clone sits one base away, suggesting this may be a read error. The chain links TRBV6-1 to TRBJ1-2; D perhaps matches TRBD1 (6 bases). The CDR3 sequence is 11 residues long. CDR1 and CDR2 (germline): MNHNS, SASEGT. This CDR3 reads CASRLQGSYNF. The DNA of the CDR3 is TGTGCCAGCCGACTCCAGGGGAGCTACAACTTC.

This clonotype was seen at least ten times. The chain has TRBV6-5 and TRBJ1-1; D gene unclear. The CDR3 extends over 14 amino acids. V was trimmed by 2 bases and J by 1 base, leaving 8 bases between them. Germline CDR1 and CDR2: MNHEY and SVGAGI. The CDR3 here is CASSYRQRNTEAFF. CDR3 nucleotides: TGTGCCAGCAGTTACCGGCAGAGGAACACTGAAGCTTTCTTT.

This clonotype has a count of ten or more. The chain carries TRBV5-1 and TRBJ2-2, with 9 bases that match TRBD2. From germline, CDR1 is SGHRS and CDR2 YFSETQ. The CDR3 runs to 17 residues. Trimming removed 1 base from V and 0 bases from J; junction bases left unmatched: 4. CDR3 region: CASSLLAGASNTGELFF. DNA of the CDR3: TGCGCCAGCAGCTTGTTAGCGGGGGCCTCGAACACCGGGGAGCTGTTTTTT.

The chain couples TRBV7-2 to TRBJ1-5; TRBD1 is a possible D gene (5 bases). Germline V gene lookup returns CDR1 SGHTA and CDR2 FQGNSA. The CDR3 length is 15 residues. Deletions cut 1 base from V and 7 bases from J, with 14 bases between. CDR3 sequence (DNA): TGTGCCAGCAGCTTAGAGGCAGGGTTGGGGCAGCCCCAGCATTTT. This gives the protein CASSLEAGLGQPQHF.

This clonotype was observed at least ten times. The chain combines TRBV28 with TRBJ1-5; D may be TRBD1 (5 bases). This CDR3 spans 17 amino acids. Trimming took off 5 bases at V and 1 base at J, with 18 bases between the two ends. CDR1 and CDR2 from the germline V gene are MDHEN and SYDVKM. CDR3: CASSVEPGPRSNQPQHF. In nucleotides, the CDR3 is TGTGCCAGCAGTGTGGAGCCGGGGCCCAGGAGCAATCAGCCCCAGCATTTT.

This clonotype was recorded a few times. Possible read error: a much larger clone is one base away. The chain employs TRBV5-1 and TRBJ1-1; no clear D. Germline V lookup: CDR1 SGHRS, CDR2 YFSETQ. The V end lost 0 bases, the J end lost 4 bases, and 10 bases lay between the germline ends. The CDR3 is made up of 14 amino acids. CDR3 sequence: CASSLVGRSTEAFF. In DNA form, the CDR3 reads TGCGCCAGCAGCTTGGTAGGCAGGAGCACTGAAGCTTTCTTT.

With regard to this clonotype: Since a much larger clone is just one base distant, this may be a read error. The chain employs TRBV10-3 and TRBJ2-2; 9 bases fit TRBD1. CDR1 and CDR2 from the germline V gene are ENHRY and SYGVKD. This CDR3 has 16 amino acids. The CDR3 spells CATTLIPGQGTEELFF. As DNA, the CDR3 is TGTGCCACCACCCTAATCCCGGGACAGGGCACCGAGGAGCTGTTTTTT.

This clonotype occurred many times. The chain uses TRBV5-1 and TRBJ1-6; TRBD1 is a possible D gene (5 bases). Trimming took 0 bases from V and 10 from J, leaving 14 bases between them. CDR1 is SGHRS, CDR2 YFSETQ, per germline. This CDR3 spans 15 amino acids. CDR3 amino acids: CASSLEGAGGSPLHF. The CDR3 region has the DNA TGCGCCAGCAGCTTGGAGGGCGCCGGGGGATCACCCCTCCACTTT.